This T cell receptor beta chain was profiled in a study of blood T cell repertoires in COVID-19. Study-level background: Specimens from acute and convalescent COVID-19 originated in the United States, Italy and Spain.

The study recruited people aged about 18 to 95 years across about two dozen US areas. Using immunoSEQ multiplex PCR, the repertoire was profiled, and TCRdb retains in-frame clones only, with some absent. The sample lists about 400,000 clones, 88% occurring once. Germline CDR1 and CDR2: SQVTM and ANQGSEA. Trimming left V 1 base short and J 0 bases short, with 15 bases between. The CDR3 spans 16 residues. J is TRBJ1-2 and V is TRBV29-1; D is perhaps TRBD1 (5 bases). Sequencing was done on a sample of PBMCs or T cells enriched from blood (not recorded which). The source is a woman between 40 and 55 years old with acute COVID-19. The CDR3 spells CSVEGPGPKANYGYTF. The CDR3 region has the DNA TGCAGCGTTGAAGGGCCAGGGCCGAAAGCTAACTATGGCTACACCTTC.